Detailed here is one TCR beta chain. Its antigen remains unidentified. The data originate from a study of OX40 agonist ivuxolimab in advanced cancers. Study background: Partial responses were recorded for three patients, including one with hepatocellular carcinoma and two with cutaneous melanoma.

Study-wide points: Among the nonresponders, some also had low normalized T-cell clonal expansion. Partial responders receiving 0.1-3.0 mg/kg showed among the lowest clonal expansion. Relative to CD4+ cells, CD8+ T cells on average had more expanded clones.

TCRdb's table, derived via immunoSEQ multiplex PCR, lists solely in-frame clones and lacks some. The sample lists around 30,000 clones, approximately 82% occurring once. This receptor was taken from an adult with an advanced solid tumor such as melanoma, head and neck, liver or kidney cancer. Sequencing was performed on CD4+ or CD8+ T cells sorted from blood, taken in a trial of the OX40 agonist ivuxolimab.

The DNA for the CDR3 is TGTGCCAGCAGCCGGACTAGCGGCACAGATACGCAGTATTTT. Translated: CASSRTSGTDTQYF. V usage is TRBV6-5 and J usage is TRBJ2-3, with 9 bases identical to TRBD2. The germline V gene has CDR1 MNHEY and CDR2 SVGAGI. V gave up 6 bases and J gave up 1 base; unmatched junction bases: 2. The CDR3 consists of 14 residues.